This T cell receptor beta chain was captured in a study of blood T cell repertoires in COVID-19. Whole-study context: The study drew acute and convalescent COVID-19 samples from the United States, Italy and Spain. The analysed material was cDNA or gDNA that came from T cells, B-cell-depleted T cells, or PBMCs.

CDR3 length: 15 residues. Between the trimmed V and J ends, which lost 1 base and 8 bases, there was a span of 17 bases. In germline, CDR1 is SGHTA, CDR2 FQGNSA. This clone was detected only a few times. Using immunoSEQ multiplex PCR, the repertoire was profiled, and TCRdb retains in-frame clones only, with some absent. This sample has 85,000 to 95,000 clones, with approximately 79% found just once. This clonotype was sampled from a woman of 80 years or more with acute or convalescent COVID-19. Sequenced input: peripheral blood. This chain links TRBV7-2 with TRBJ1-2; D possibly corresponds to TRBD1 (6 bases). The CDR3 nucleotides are TGTGCCAGCAGCTTAGGGCTGAGGGCAGGGGAAGGCTACACCTTC. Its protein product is CASSLGLRAGEGYTF.